This TCR beta chain stems from a study of shared clonotypes between healthy human individuals. General observations from the study: Non-shared clonotypes showed lower generation probabilities than clonotypes common to all four donors. Naive CD4 clonotype sharing across several donors was approximately 5.2%.

Comment on this clone: Antigen unknown.

Trimming pared 5 bases from V and 0 bases from J, leaving 14 bases between. CDR1 is SGHDN, CDR2 FVKESK, per germline. This CDR3 comprises 15 residues. It was across several immunoSEQ plates that each subset's genomic DNA was evenly split. TCRdb keeps only in-frame clones here, not all; method: immunoSEQ multiplex PCR. The table has approximately 2.3 million clones, approximately 95% seen once. The V call is TRBV14, the J call TRBJ2-7, with a possible D match to TRBD1 (6 bases). The sequenced sample was naive CD4+ T cells from PBMCs. The subset denotes: CD45RA+ positively selected. The receptor was isolated from a man between 18 and 35 years old in good health. Some clones in this sample may be carry-over from other donors' samples. The CDR3 reads CASSLLGQYSYEQYF. In DNA form, the CDR3 reads TGTGCCAGCAGCTTACTAGGACAGTACTCCTACGAGCAGTACTTC.